A single sample is the source of the 14 T cell receptor beta chains below, sequenced in a study of tumor and adjacent non-tumor tissue in lung cancer. The template was RNA from unsorted bulk tissue. TCRbeta libraries were built with three rounds of nested PCR, modified from ARM-PCR. TCRdb analysed the multiplex PCR reads with MiXCR anew, one entry per CDR3 protein. Among some 100,000 distinct CDR3 sequences listed, around 80% were seen once. The specimen sequenced was lung tumor tissue. These TCRs come from an older woman with non-small cell lung cancer.

Worth noting for this clonotype: One end of the junction does not line up with germline, which may come from a read error. V is TRBV6-5 and J is TRBJ1-6; D gene ambiguous. The CDR3 loop spans 14 amino acids. Germline CDR1 reads MNHEY; CDR2 reads SVGAGI. The CDR3 coding sequence is TGTGCCAGCTGTTACGCAGCTTATAATTCACCCCTCCACTTC. Protein: CASCYAAYNSPLHF.

About this clonotype itself: As the CDR3 is not closed by the conserved phenylalanine or tryptophan, this likely results from a read error. CDR3 protein: CASSRDRNYGYTL. The CDR3, as DNA: TGTGCCAGTAGTCGGGACAGAAACTATGGCTACACCTTA. The genes are TRBV19 and TRBJ1-2, with 7 nucleotides matching TRBD1. Germline V gene data show CDR1 as LNHDA and CDR2 as SQIVND (reference sequence). Trimming cost V 5 bases and J 2 bases; bases outside gene matches: 2. The CDR3 extends over 13 amino acids.

The gene calls are TRBV6-2 or TRBV6-3 and TRBJ2-7; D uncertain. Trimming removed 7 bases at V and 4 bases at J, with 23 bases between. The CDR3 loop spans 16 amino acids. Germline V gene lookup returns CDR1 MNHEY and CDR2 SVGEGT. CDR3 in DNA: TGTGCCAGCACTAGGATAGAGGCTTTCAGCTCTTACGAGCAGTACTTC. It yields the protein CASTRIEAFSSYEQYF.

As to this clonotype: The junction departs from germline at one end; a sequencing error may be responsible. The chain is built from TRBV25-1 and TRBJ1-2, with TRBD1 matching over 10 bases. Germline lookup yields CDR1 MGHDK and CDR2 SYGVNS. The CDR3 has 16 residues. For the CDR3, the DNA is TGTGCCAGCACTAAAGGTGGGACAGGGGTTTCCTATGGCTACACATTC. Protein product: CASTKGGTGVSYGYTF.

About this clonotype itself: The junction shows a germline mismatch at one end, possibly a read error. The chain carries TRBV29-1 and TRBJ2-1; D is perhaps TRBD1 (5 bases). Germline assignment: CDR1 SQVTM and CDR2 ANQGSEA. This CDR3 has 13 amino acids. The CDR3 here is CSVDRQIHDEQFF. The CDR3 DNA sequence: TGCAGCGTTGATAGACAGATTCATGATGAGCAATTCTTC.

On this clonotype: In this CDR3 the conserved last residue, phenylalanine or tryptophan, is missing, so a read error is likely. This chain connects TRBV20-1 to TRBJ2-3; 8 nucleotides line up with TRBD2. The trim removed 0 bases at V and 3 bases at J, leaving 2 bases unmatched. CDR1 and CDR2 (germline): DFQATT, SNEGSKA (reference sequence). CDR3 length: 14 amino acids. The CDR3 is CSARDGGGTDTQYL. The CDR3 nucleotides read TGCAGTGCTAGAGACGGGGGGGGTACAGATACGCAGTATTTG.

This clonotype was picked up one time. One end of the junction varies from germline; a read error may be responsible. The chain couples TRBV12-3 or TRBV12-4 to TRBJ2-5; D ambiguous. The CDR3 has 15 amino acids. CDR3 amino acids: CAISPNGGSGETQYF. The CDR3 DNA sequence: TGTGCCATCAGTCCCAACGGCGGAAGTGGGGAGACCCAGTACTTC.

Note on this clonotype: Possible read error: a much larger clone is one base away. This sequence joins TRBV29-1 and TRBJ2-1, with D perhaps matching TRBD2 (5 bases). The V and J ends lost 2 bases and 11 bases respectively, with 22 bases between them. Germline loops: CDR1 SQVTM, CDR2 ANQGSEA. This CDR3 has 15 amino acids. CDR3 in DNA: TGCAGCGTTGAATTCGGGTTCGGACCGGAGGATAAGCAGTTCTTC. Translating gives CSVEFGFGPEDKQFF.

This clonotype was seen once. The chain couples TRBV20-1 to TRBJ1-4; D remains ambiguous. V was pared by 8 bases and J by 4 bases, with 20 bases between. This CDR3 has 15 residues. CDR1 DFQATT and CDR2 SNEGSKA come from the germline V gene (reference sequence). The CDR3 coding sequence is TGCAGTACCTCCTATTATGTTACAATTAATGAAAAACTGTTTTTT. Encoded protein: CSTSYYVTINEKLFF.

A note on this clonotype: The conserved closing phenylalanine or tryptophan is absent in this CDR3, likely reflecting a read error. This chain connects TRBV12-3 or TRBV12-4 to TRBJ1-4, with a weak D call TRBD1 (6 bases). The CDR3 is 15 residues long. CDR3: CVSTRDPQGGEKLFI. The CDR3 DNA reads TGTGTCAGCACCCGAGACCCACAGGGCGGTGAAAAACTGTTTATT.

In the case of this clonotype: The junction does not match germline at one end; this may be a read error. The chain combines TRBV20-1 with TRBJ2-1; weak D call: TRBD2 (5 bases). This CDR3 is 18 amino acids long. Germline V lookup: CDR1 DFQATT, CDR2 SNEGSKA (reference sequence). CDR3 DNA: TGCAGTGCTAGAACAGCGGATCCACCCCTTAATTCCTGCAATGAGCAGTTCTTC. Translation gives CSARTADPPLNSCNEQFF.

Concerning this clonotype: The junction does not match germline at one end; this may be a read error. The genes are TRBV11-3 and TRBJ2-2; D is tentatively TRBD1 or TRBD2 (6 bases each). The CDR3 totals 15 residues. From germline, CDR1 is SGHNT and CDR2 YENEEA. The CDR3 loop reads CASSPTGTMGGEVFF. As DNA, the CDR3 is TGTGCCAGCAGCCCCACTGGGACAATGGGCGGGGAGGTGTTTTTT. Full variable domain (outside the CDR3, taken from reference TRBV11-3 and TRBJ2-2): EAGVVQSPRYKIIEKKQPVAFWCNPISGHNTLYWYLQNLGQGPELLIRYENEEAVDDSQLPKDRFSAERLKGVDSTLKIQPAELGDSAVYLCASSPTGTMGGEVFFGEGSRLTVL.

Notes on this clonotype: A much larger clone differs from this one at a single base, so this may be a read error. The chain combines TRBV6-2 or TRBV6-3 with TRBJ2-1, with TRBD1 matching 7 bases. The CDR3 loop spans 18 amino acids. Germline V lookup: CDR1 MNHEY, CDR2 SVGEGT. Losses at the gene ends were 2 bases for V and 2 bases for J; bases not matched to a gene: 12. The CDR3 nucleotides are TGTGCCAGCAGTTACCTCGAGCTGGTAGGGGGCCCCTACAATGAGCAGTTCTTC. Translating it yields CASSYLELVGGPYNEQFF.

A note on this clonotype: This may be a read error: a much more frequent sequence differs by one nucleotide. The chain has TRBV4-1 and TRBJ2-5; 8 bases match TRBD2. Unmatched junction bases numbered 10, after V lost 2 bases and J lost 5 bases. CDR1 MGHRA and CDR2 YSYEKL come from the germline V gene. The CDR3 loop spans 16 amino acids. CDR3 DNA: TGCGCCAGCAGCCAATCCCGGACTAGCAGGAGGGAGACCCAGTACTTC. Protein sequence: CASSQSRTSRRETQYF.